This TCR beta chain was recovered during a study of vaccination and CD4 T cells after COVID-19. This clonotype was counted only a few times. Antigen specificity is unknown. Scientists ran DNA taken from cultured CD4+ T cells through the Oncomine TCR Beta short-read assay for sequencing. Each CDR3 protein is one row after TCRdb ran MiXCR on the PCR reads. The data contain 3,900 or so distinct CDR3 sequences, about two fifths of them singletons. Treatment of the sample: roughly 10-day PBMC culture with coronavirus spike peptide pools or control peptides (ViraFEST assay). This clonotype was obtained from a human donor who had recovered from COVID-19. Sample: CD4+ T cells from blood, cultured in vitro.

CDR3 in amino acids: CASSLGQDVNYGYTF. In nucleotides, the CDR3 is TGTGCCAGCAGCTTGGGACAGGACGTGAACTATGGCTACACCTTC. This chain connects TRBV7-8 to TRBJ1-2; 8 bases match TRBD1. The CDR3 consists of 15 residues. The V and J ends lost 3 bases and 2 bases, in that order; junction bases with no gene match: 5. Germline V gives CDR1 SGHVS, CDR2 FQNEAQ.